A single sample gave rise to the 20 T cell receptor beta chains below, sequenced in a study of identical twins. One entry per CDR3 protein results from TCRdb running MiXCR on the 5' RACE reads. The sample has approximately 220,000 distinct CDR3 sequences; 7.5% are singletons. A further study also used this sample, focusing on yellow fever vaccine responses in identical twins.

The sequenced material came from memory (CD45RO+) T cells sorted from blood. These receptors all stem from a woman under 30 in good health.

The chain uses TRBV6-1 and TRBJ2-7; D could derive from TRBD1 or TRBD2 (6 bases each). The CDR3 loop spans 13 amino acids. Germline CDR1 and CDR2: MNHNS and SASEGT. The V end lost 3 bases, the J end lost 4 bases, and 10 bases lay between the germline ends. The CDR3 region is CASSDQGGYEQYF. In DNA form, the CDR3 reads TGTGCCAGCAGTGACCAAGGGGGGTACGAGCAGTACTTC.

This clonotype has only a few counts. The J gene is TRBJ2-1, the V gene TRBV15; maybe TRBD2 (7 bases). CDR1 is LNHNV, CDR2 YYDKDF, per germline (reference sequence). V dropped 3 bases and J dropped 4 bases, with 16 bases sitting between them. CDR3 length: 16 amino acids. The CDR3 sequence: CATSSIGGGRYNEQFF. The CDR3 nucleotides read TGTGCCACCAGCAGTATTGGCGGGGGCCGATACAATGAGCAGTTCTTC.

The chain has TRBV20-1 and TRBJ2-7; possibly TRBD1 or TRBD2 for D (6 bases each). The CDR3 is made up of 16 amino acids. The V end lost 0 bases, the J end lost 0 bases, and 15 bases lay between the germline ends. Germline V lookup: CDR1 DFQATT, CDR2 SNEGSKA (reference sequence). The CDR3 nucleotides are TGCAGTGCTAGAGATTCCGGGGGCAGGAGCTCCTACGAGCAGTACTTC. Residues: CSARDSGGRSSYEQYF.

The rearrangement joins TRBV6-2 or TRBV6-3 to TRBJ2-3; 10 nucleotides line up with TRBD1. This CDR3 spans 16 amino acids. Losses at the gene ends were 2 bases for V and 3 bases for J; bases not matched to a gene: 5. CDR1 is MNHEY, CDR2 SVGEGT, per germline. CDR3 coding DNA: TGTGCCAGCAGTTACCCAAGGACAGGGGGGACAGATACGCAGTATTTT. It specifies CASSYPRTGGTDTQYF.

V is TRBV7-9 and J is TRBJ2-3; 7 bases are shared with TRBD1. The trim removed 0 bases at V and 7 bases at J, leaving 4 bases unmatched. The germline V gene encodes CDR1 SEHNR and CDR2 FQNEAQ (reference sequence). This CDR3 spans 14 amino acids. The CDR3 bases are TGTGCCAGCAGCTTAGCAAAGGGGGCTAATACGCAGTATTTT. Translating it yields CASSLAKGANTQYF.

A single count supports this clonotype. Germline and junction disagree at one end, which may indicate a read error. The genes are TRBV25-1 and TRBJ2-1, with D perhaps matching TRBD1 (7 bases). Germline values: CDR1 MGHDK, CDR2 SYGVNS. CDR3 length equals 16 residues. CDR3 residues: CASSEYSAGGPERLTF. DNA for the CDR3: TGTGCCAGCAGTGAATATTCGGCAGGGGGGCCAGAAAGGCTCACCTTC.

This clonotype has a handful of counts. In DNA form, the CDR3 reads TGTGCCAGCGCGGGACAGGGCACAAATTCACCCCTCCACTTT. Amino acid sequence: CASAGQGTNSPLHF. The chain links TRBV6-1 to TRBJ1-6, with TRBD1 matching over 9 bases. There are 14 residues in the CDR3. The J segment lost 7 bases and the V segment lost 8 bases, leaving 6 bases of the junction unmatched. Germline CDR1 is MNHNS and CDR2 is SASEGT.

This clonotype was detected ten times or more. The chain employs TRBV4-1 and TRBJ2-7; possibly TRBD1 or TRBD2 for D (5 bases each). V was shortened by 4 bases and J by 2 bases, with 15 bases between the two germline ends. Germline V lookup: CDR1 MGHRA, CDR2 YSYEKL. The CDR3 length is 15 residues. For the CDR3, the DNA is TGCGCCAGCAGCCTCCGGGACCTCCCGACCTACGAGCAGTACTTC. Amino acid sequence: CASSLRDLPTYEQYF.

A few counts support this clonotype. The chain combines TRBV29-1 with TRBJ2-7; no definite D call. The length of the CDR3 is 13 residues. V was pared by 4 bases and J by 0 bases, with 10 bases between. Germline V gene sequence: CDR1 SQVTM, CDR2 ANQGSEA. CDR3 region: CSVGGLDSYEQYF. DNA for the CDR3: TGCAGCGTTGGGGGATTGGACTCCTACGAGCAGTACTTC.

V and J are TRBV6-2 or TRBV6-3 and TRBJ2-1; D perhaps matches TRBD2 (6 bases). This CDR3 region has 15 residues. The germline V and J ends were trimmed by 0 bases and 6 bases, with 12 bases remaining between them. The germline V gene encodes CDR1 MNHEY and CDR2 SVGEGT. This CDR3 is CASSYSIGRFNEQFF. The DNA for the CDR3 is TGTGCCAGCAGTTACTCGATCGGGAGATTCAATGAGCAGTTCTTC.

CDR3 in DNA: TGTGCCAGCTCACCGCAAGCGGGAGGCTTCGCCTACGAGCAGTACTTC. Protein: CASSPQAGGFAYEQYF. The genes are TRBV18 and TRBJ2-7; TRBD2 matches 9 bases. This CDR3 comprises 16 residues. V lost 3 bases, J lost 2 bases, and 8 bases stayed unmatched. Germline CDR1 reads KGHSH; CDR2 reads LQKENI.

The sample holds many counts of this clonotype. The chain has TRBV9 and TRBJ1-3; the match to TRBD1 covers 9 bases. This CDR3 comprises 17 residues. J lost 4 bases, V lost 0 bases, and 8 bases had no gene match. Germline-derived CDR1 and CDR2 are SGDLS and YYNGEE. As DNA, the CDR3 is TGTGCCAGCAGCGTAGTCCCGGGACAGGGATCCGGAAACACCATATATTTT. Its translation: CASSVVPGQGSGNTIYF.

CDR3 DNA: TGTGCCAGCAGACAAACAGGACCCAGGTGGGACACCAATGAGCAGTTCTTC. Protein sequence: CASRQTGPRWDTNEQFF. The V call is TRBV5-8, the J call TRBJ2-1; a possible D gene is TRBD1 (6 bases). Germline CDR1 reads SGHTS; CDR2 reads YDEGEE. V lost 5 bases and J 6 bases, leaving 24 bases between the germline ends. CDR3 size: 17 residues.

This clonotype was seen repeatedly, ten times or more. The chain has TRBV12-3 or TRBV12-4 and TRBJ2-1, with TRBD2 as a possible D gene (7 bases). The CDR3 consists of 15 residues. The V and J ends lost 1 base and 9 bases respectively, with 16 bases between them. The CDR3, as DNA: TGTGCCAGCAGTTTAGAGGGGGGGGGAATAGGTGAGCAGTTCTTC. It translates to CASSLEGGGIGEQFF.

This clonotype showed up many times. The V and J genes are TRBV29-1 and TRBJ1-1; TRBD1 is a possible D gene (5 bases). Germline lookup yields CDR1 SQVTM and CDR2 ANQGSEA. V was cut by 6 bases and J by 1 base, with 9 bases left in between. The CDR3 runs 12 residues. CDR3 region: CSVTASNTEAFF. The CDR3 coding sequence is TGCAGCGTGACAGCCTCGAACACTGAAGCTTTCTTT.

The sample holds many counts of this clonotype. The chain joins TRBV10-3 to TRBJ2-2; possibly TRBD1 for D (5 bases). Germline-derived CDR1 and CDR2 are ENHRY and SYGVKD. The CDR3 extends over 16 amino acids. V lost 4 bases and J lost 1, with 13 bases in between. CDR3 nucleotide sequence: TGTGCCATCAGTGCAGGGTCACCCGTGAACACCGGGGAGCTGTTTTTT. It translates to CAISAGSPVNTGELFF.

This clonotype was seen repeatedly, ten times or more. This chain joins TRBV20-1 and TRBJ2-7; 8 bases line up with TRBD2. The ends lost 1 base at V and 4 bases at J; junction bases unmatched: 3. CDR1 is DFQATT, CDR2 SNEGSKA, per germline (reference sequence). The CDR3 has 13 residues. The CDR3 DNA reads as TGCAGTGCTAGAGCGGGGGGGCTGTACGAGCAGTACTTC. Translation gives CSARAGGLYEQYF.

This clonotype showed up just a few times. It may be a read error: a sequence one base away is much more abundant. J is TRBJ1-1 and V is TRBV6-5; D call uncertain. The ends were cut back, 6 bases at V and 1 base at J, with 6 bases in the middle. The CDR3 loop spans 12 amino acids. Germline assignment: CDR1 MNHEY and CDR2 SVGAGI. The CDR3 nucleotides read TGTGCCAGCAGATGGGGGAACACTGAAGCTTTCTTT. Its protein is CASRWGNTEAFF.

This clonotype was counted many times. The chain uses TRBV10-3 and TRBJ1-2; maybe TRBD1 (6 bases). Between the trimmed V and J ends, which lost 6 bases and 3 bases, there was a span of 14 bases. The germline V gene has CDR1 ENHRY and CDR2 SYGVKD. The CDR3 sequence is 14 residues long. CDR3 in amino acids: CAIRETDSYYGYTF. DNA for the CDR3: TGTGCCATCAGAGAAACGGACAGTTACTATGGCTACACCTTC.

This clonotype was seen repeatedly, ten times or more. The CDR3 protein is CASSPHLYEQYF. DNA for the CDR3: TGTGCCAGCAGCCCACATCTCTACGAGCAGTACTTC. The J gene is TRBJ2-7, the V gene TRBV6-2 or TRBV6-3, with D uncertain. The CDR3 is made up of 12 amino acids. V was cut by 6 bases and J by 3 bases, with 9 bases left in between. Germline V gives CDR1 MNHEY, CDR2 SVGEGT.